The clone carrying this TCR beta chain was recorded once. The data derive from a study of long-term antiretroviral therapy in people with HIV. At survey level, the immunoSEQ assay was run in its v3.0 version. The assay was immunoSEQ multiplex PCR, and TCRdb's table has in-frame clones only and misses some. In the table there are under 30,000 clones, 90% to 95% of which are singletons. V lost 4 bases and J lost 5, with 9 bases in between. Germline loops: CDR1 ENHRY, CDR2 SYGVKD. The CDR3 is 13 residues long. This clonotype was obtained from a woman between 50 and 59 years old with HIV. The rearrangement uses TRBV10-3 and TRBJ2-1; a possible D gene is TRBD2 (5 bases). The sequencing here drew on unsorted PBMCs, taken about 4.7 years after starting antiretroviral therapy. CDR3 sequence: CAISVAGNNEQFF. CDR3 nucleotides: TGTGCCATCAGTGTGGCCGGGAACAATGAGCAGTTCTTC.